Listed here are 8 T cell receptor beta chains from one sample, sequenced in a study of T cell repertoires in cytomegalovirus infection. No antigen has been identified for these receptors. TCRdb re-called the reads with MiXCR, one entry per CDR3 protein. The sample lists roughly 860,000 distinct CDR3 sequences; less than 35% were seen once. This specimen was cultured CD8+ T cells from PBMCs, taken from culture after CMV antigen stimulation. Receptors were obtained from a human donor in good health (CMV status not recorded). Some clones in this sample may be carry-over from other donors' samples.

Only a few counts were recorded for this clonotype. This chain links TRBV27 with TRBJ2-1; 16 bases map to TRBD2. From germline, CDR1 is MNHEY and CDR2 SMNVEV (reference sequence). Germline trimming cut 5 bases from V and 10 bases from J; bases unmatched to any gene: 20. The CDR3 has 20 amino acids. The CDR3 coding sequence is TGTGCCAGCAGTCCCCGCCCGGGACTAGCGGGGGGGCCGAGTGAGGAAGAGCAGTTCTTC. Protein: CASSPRPGLAGGPSEEEQFF.

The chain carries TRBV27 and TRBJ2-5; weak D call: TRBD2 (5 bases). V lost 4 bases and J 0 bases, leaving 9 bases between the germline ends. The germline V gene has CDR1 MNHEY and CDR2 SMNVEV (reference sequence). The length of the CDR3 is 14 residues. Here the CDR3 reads CASSSTRNQETQYF. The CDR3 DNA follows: TGTGCCAGCAGTTCTACTAGGAACCAAGAGACCCAGTACTTC.

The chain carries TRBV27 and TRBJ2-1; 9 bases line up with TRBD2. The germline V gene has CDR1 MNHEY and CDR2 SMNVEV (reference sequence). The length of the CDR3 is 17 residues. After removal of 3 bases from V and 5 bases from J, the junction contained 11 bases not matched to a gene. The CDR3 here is CASSFAGVAGVDNEQFF. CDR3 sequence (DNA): TGTGCCAGCAGTTTTGCCGGGGTAGCGGGGGTAGACAATGAGCAGTTCTTC.

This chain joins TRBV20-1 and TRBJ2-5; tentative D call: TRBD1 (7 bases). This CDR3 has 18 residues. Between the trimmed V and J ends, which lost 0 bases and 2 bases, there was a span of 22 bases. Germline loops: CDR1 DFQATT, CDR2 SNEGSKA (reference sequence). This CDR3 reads CSARDLDPPGGGQETQYF. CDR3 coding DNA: TGCAGTGCTAGAGATCTCGATCCGCCAGGGGGAGGACAAGAGACCCAGTACTTC.

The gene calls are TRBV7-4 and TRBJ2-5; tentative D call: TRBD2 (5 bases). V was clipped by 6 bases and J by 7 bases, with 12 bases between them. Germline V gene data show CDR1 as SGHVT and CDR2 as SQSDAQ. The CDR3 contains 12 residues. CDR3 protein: CASRRTLRTQYF. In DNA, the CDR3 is TGTGCCAGCAGGCGGACTCTAAGGACCCAGTACTTC.

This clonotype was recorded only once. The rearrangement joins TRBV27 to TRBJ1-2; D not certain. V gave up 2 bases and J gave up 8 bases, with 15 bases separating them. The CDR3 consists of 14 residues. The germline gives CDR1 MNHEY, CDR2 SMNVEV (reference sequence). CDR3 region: CASSLAGIVEGYTF. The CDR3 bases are TGTGCCAGCAGTTTAGCCGGGATAGTGGAAGGCTACACCTTC.

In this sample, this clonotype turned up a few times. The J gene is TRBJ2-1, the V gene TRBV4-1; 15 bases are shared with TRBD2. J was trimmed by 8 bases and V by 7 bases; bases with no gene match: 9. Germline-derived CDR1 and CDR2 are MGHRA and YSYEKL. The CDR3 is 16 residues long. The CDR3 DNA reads TGCGCCAGCACGCTCCGGACTAGCGGGGGGGCGGATGAGCAGTTCTTC. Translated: CASTLRTSGGADEQFF.

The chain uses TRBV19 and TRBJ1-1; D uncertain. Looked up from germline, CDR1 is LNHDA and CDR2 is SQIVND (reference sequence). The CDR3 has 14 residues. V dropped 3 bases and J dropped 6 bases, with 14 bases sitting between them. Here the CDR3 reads CASSIQDLGSEAFF. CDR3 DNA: TGTGCCAGTAGTATTCAGGACTTAGGGTCTGAAGCTTTCTTT.